Judged by abundance, the clone carrying this T cell receptor beta chain is medium-sized. As yet, its antigen is unknown. The read terminates 3 residues before the CDR3 end, so the remaining end is supplied by the germline J gene. Assay: immunoSEQ multiplex PCR; the TCRdb copy retains only in-frame clones and omits some. The sample contains about 20,000 clones, none of them singletons. This specimen belongs to a study of T cell clonality in common variable immunodeficiency. Study-wide results and limits: Shared TCRbeta clones were fewer between CVID subjects than controls. Common variable immunodeficiency TCR beta sequences reportedly had fewer deletions and N-nucleotide insertions.

Germline V gene sequence: CDR1 SGHTA, CDR2 FQGNSA. The CDR3 extends over 15 amino acids. CVID subjects were around 15 female and fewer than 35 male, aged roughly 9 to 70. The material sequenced was peripheral blood mononuclear cells. The V gene is TRBV7-2, the J gene TRBJ2-3, with 12 bases matching TRBD2. The TCR originated in a human donor with common variable immunodeficiency. CDR3 DNA, as far as it was read: TGTGCCAGCAGCCCGCGGACTAGCGGGGCGGTAACG. Translation: CASSPRTSGAVT. The full CDR3 protein is CASSPRTSGAVTQYF.